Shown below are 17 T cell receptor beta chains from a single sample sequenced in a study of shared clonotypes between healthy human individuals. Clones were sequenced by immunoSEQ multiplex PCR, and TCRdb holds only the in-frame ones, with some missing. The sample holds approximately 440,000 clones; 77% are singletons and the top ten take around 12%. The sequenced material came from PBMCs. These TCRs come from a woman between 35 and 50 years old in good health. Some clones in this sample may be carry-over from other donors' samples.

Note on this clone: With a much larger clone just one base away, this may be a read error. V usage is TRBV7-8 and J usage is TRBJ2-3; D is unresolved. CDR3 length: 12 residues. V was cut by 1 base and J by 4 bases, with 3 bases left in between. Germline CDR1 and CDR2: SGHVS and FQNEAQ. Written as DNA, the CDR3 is TGTGCCAGCAGCTTAGGAGCAGATACGCAGTATTTT. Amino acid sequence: CASSLGADTQYF.

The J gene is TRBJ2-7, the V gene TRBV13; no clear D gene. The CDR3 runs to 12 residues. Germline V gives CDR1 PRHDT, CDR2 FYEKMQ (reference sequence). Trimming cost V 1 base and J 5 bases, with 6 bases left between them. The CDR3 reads CASSLDGNEQYF. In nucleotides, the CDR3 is TGTGCCAGCAGCTTAGATGGGAACGAGCAGTACTTC.

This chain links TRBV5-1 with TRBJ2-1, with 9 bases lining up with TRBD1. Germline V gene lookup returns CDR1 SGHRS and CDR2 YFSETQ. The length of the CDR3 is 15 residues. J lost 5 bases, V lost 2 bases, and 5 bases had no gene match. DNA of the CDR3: TGCGCCAGCAGCTTCGCCGGGACAGGGAACAATGAGCAGTTCTTC. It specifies CASSFAGTGNNEQFF.

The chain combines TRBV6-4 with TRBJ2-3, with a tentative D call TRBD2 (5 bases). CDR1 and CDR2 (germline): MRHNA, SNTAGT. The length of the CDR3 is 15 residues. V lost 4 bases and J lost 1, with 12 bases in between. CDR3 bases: TGTGCCAGCAGTGCTGGAGGAGCGGGCACAGATACGCAGTATTTT. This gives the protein CASSAGGAGTDTQYF.

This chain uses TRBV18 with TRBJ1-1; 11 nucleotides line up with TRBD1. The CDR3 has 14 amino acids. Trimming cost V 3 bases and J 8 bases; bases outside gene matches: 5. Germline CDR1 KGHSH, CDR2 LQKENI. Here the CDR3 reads CASSPRTGGNEAFF. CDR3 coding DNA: TGTGCCAGCTCACCGCGGACAGGGGGCAACGAAGCTTTCTTT.

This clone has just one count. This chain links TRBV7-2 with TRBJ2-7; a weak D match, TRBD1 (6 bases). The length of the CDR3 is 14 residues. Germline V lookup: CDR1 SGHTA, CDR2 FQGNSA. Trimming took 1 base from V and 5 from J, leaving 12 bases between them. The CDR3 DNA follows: TGTGCCAGCAGCTTAGTAACAGGGTACGACGAGCAGTACTTC. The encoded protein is CASSLVTGYDEQYF.

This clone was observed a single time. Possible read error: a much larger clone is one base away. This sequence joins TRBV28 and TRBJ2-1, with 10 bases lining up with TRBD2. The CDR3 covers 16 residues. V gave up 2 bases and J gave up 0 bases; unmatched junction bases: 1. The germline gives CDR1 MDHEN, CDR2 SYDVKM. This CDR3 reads CASSLPSGSSYNEQFF. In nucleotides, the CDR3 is TGTGCCAGCAGTTTACCTAGCGGGAGCTCCTACAATGAGCAGTTCTTC.

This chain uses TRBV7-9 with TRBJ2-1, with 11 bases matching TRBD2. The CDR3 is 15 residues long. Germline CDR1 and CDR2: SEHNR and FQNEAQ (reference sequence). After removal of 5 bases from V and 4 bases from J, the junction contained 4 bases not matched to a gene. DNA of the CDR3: TGTGCCAGCAGCCTGACTAGCGGGACTTACAATGAGCAGTTCTTC. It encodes CASSLTSGTYNEQFF.

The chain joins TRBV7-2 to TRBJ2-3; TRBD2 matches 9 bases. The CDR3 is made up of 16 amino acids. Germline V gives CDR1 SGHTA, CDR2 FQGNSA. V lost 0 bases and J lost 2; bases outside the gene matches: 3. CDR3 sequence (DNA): TGTGCCAGCAGCTTAGCTCCTAGCGGGGCCACAGATACGCAGTATTTT. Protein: CASSLAPSGATDTQYF.

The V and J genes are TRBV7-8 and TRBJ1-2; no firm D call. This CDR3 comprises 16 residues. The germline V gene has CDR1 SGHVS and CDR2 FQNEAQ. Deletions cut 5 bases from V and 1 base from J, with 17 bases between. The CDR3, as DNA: TGTGCCAGCAGCCCTCAGTCGGGCGGAATTAACTATGGCTACACCTTC. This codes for CASSPQSGGINYGYTF.

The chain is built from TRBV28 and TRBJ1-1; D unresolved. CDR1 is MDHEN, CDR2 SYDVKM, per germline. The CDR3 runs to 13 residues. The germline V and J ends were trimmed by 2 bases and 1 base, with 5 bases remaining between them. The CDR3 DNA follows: TGTGCCAGCAGTTTAGAAGCGAACACTGAAGCTTTCTTT. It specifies CASSLEANTEAFF.

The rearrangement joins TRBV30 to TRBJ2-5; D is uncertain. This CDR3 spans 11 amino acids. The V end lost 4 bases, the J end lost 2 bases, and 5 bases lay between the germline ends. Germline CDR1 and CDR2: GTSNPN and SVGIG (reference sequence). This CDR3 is CAWTMQETQYF. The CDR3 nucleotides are TGTGCCTGGACAATGCAAGAGACCCAGTACTTC.

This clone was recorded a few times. As DNA, the CDR3 is TGTGCCAGTACCCAGAACACTGAAGCTTTCTTT. Its protein is CASTQNTEAFF. This chain uses TRBV28 with TRBJ1-1, with D unclear. Trimming removed 9 bases at V and 1 base at J, with 6 bases between. In germline, CDR1 is MDHEN, CDR2 SYDVKM. This CDR3 is built from 11 residues.

CDR3 sequence reads: CASSFSTGSYGYTF. DNA for the CDR3: TGTGCCAGCAGCTTCTCGACAGGGTCCTATGGCTACACCTTC. The chain carries TRBV7-8 and TRBJ1-2; TRBD1 matches at 7 bases. CDR1 is SGHVS, CDR2 FQNEAQ, per germline. V dropped 3 bases and J dropped 4; count of bases not matched to a gene: 5. The CDR3 length is 14 residues.

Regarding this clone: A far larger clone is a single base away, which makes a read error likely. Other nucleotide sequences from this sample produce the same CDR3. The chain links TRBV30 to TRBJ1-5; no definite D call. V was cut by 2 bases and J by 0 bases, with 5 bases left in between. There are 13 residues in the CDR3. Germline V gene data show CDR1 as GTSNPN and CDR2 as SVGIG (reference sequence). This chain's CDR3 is CAWSLDSNQPQHF. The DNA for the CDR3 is TGTGCCTGGAGTTTGGATAGCAATCAGCCCCAGCATTTT.

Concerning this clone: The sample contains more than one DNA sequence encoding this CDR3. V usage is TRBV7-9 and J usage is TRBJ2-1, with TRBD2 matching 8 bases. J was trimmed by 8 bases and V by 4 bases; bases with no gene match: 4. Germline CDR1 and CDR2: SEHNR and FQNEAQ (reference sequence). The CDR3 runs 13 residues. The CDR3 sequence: CASSSGLGDEQFF. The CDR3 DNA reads TGTGCCAGCAGCTCGGGACTAGGGGATGAGCAGTTCTTC. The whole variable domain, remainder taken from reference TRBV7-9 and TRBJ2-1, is DTGVSQNPRHKITKRGQNVTFRCDPISEHNRLYWYRQTLGQGPEFLTYFQNEAQLEKSRLLSDRFSAERPKGSFSTLEIQRTEQGDSAMYLCASSSGLGDEQFFGPGTRLTVL.

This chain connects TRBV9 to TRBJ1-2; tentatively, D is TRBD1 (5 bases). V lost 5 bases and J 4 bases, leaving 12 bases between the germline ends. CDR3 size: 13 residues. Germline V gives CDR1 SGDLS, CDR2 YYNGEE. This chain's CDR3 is CASRSDGGYGYTF. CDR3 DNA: TGTGCCAGCAGATCGGACGGGGGCTATGGCTACACCTTC.